The 5 T cell receptor beta chains below all came from one sample that was sequenced in a study of blood T cell repertoires in COVID-19. The assay was immunoSEQ multiplex PCR, and TCRdb's table has in-frame clones only and misses some. The sample consists of about 50,000 clones, around 84% of them appearing once. Sample: peripheral blood. These TCRs come from a woman older than 75 with COVID-19, enrolled during active disease.

V and J are TRBV5-1 and TRBJ2-7; 8 nucleotides align to TRBD1. CDR1 is SGHRS, CDR2 YFSETQ, per germline. The CDR3 covers 15 residues. V gave up 7 bases and J gave up 4 bases; unmatched junction bases: 13. CDR3 sequence reads: CASPSGQGAVYEQYF. CDR3 nucleotide sequence: TGCGCCAGCCCCTCTGGCCAGGGGGCGGTTTACGAGCAGTACTTC.

The rearrangement uses TRBV6-5 and TRBJ1-1; 7 bases map to TRBD1. V gave up 7 bases and J gave up 3 bases; unmatched junction bases: 8. The CDR3 extends over 14 amino acids. Germline V lookup: CDR1 MNHEY, CDR2 SVGAGI. The CDR3 bases are TGTGCCAGCACCGAACCGGGACAGTACACTGAAGCTTTCTTT. This codes for CASTEPGQYTEAFF.

The V and J genes are TRBV3-1 (or the pseudogene TRBV3-2) and TRBJ1-2; D is unclear. V lost 0 bases and J 1 base, leaving 18 bases between the germline ends. From germline, CDR1 is LGHDT and CDR2 YNNKEL (reference sequence). The CDR3 loop spans 18 amino acids. CDR3 amino acids: CASSQEGAVTNFNYGYTF. CDR3 nucleotide sequence: TGTGCCAGCAGCCAAGAGGGAGCCGTGACCAATTTTAACTATGGCTACACCTTC.

V and J are TRBV6-4 and TRBJ1-1, with D unresolved. Germline assignment: CDR1 MRHNA and CDR2 SNTAGT. The CDR3 is 13 amino acids. V was cut by 6 bases and J by 4 bases, with 12 bases left in between. The CDR3 is CASSSTLFTEAFF. The CDR3 DNA follows: TGTGCCAGCAGCAGTACGTTATTCACTGAAGCTTTCTTT.

The CDR3 nucleotides read TGTGCCAGCAGCTTAACGGACAGGGGCCAATATTTT. Translating it yields CASSLTDRGQYF. This rearrangement joins TRBV5-8 to TRBJ2-3, with TRBD1 matching 9 bases. With V trimmed by 2 bases and J by 15 bases, 7 bases remained unmatched. This CDR3 is 12 amino acids long. Germline V gene lookup returns CDR1 SGHTS and CDR2 YDEGEE.